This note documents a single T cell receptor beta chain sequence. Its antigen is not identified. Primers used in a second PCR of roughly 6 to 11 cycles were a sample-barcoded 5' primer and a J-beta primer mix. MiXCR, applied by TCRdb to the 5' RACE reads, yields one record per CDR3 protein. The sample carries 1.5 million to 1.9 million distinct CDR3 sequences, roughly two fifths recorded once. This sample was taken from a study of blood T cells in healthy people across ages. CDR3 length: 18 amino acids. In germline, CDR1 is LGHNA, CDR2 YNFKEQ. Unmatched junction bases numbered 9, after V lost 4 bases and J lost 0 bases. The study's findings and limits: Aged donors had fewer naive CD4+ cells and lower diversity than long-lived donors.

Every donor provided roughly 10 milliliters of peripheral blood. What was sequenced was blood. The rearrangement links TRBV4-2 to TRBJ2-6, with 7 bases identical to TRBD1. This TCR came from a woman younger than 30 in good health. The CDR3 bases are TGTGCCAGCAGCCTCTCCGGGACAGCCGTCTCTGGGGCCAACGTCCTGACTTTC. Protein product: CASSLSGTAVSGANVLTF.